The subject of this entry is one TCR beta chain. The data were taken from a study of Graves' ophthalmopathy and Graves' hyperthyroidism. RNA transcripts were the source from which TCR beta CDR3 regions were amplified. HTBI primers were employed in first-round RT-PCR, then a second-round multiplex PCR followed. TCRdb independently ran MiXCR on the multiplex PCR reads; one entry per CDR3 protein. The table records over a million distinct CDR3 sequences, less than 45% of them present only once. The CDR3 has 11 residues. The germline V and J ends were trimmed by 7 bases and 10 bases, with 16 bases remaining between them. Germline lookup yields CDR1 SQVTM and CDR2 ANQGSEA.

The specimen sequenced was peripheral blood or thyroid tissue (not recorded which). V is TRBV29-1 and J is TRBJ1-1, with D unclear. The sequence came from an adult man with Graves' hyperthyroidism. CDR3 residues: CSARWGALAFF. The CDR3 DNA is TGCAGCGCCCGTTGGGGTGCCCTAGCTTTCTTT.